The clone carrying this TCR beta chain was counted between two and nine times. The antigen is not known. Germline V CDR1 and CDR2: SGHVS, FQNEAQ. This CDR3 contains 16 residues. The ends were cut back, 3 bases at V and 8 bases at J, with 20 bases in the middle. The data were obtained in a study of cytomegalovirus exposure and HLA in healthy donors. Using immunoSEQ multiplex PCR, the repertoire was profiled, and TCRdb retains in-frame clones only, with some absent. The table shows over 100,000 clones, with approximately 90% occurring only once. General study findings and limits: In vitro confirmation showed a few CMV-associated chains to be CMV antigen specific.

Sequencing was done on a sample of PBMCs. The rearrangement joins TRBV7-8 to TRBJ2-1, with D maybe TRBD1 (5 bases). This TCR derives from a woman aged 18 to 35 in good health and CMV-seropositive. CDR3 amino acids: CASSFLFSPGFDEQFF. CDR3 nucleotides: TGTGCCAGCAGCTTCTTGTTTAGTCCAGGGTTCGATGAGCAGTTCTTC.